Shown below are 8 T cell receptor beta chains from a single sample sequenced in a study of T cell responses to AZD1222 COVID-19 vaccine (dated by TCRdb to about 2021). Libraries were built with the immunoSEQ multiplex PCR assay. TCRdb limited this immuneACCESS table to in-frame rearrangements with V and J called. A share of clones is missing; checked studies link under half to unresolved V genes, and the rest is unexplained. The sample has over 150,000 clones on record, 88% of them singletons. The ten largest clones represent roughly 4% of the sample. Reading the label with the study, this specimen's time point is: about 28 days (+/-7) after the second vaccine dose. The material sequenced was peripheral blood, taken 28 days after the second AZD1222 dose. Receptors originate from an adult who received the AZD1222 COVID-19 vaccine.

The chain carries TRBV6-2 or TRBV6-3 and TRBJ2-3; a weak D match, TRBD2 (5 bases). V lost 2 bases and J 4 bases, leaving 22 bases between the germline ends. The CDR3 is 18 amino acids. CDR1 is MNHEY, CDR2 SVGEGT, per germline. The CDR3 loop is CASSYPIPGESSADTQYF. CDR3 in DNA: TGTGCCAGCAGTTACCCCATCCCCGGGGAGTCCTCCGCAGATACGCAGTATTTT.

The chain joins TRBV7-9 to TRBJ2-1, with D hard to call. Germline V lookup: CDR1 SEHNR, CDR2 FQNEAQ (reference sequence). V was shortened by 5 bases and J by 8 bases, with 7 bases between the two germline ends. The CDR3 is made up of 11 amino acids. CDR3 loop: CASSLTHEQFF. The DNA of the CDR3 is TGTGCCAGCAGCCTTACGCATGAGCAGTTCTTC.

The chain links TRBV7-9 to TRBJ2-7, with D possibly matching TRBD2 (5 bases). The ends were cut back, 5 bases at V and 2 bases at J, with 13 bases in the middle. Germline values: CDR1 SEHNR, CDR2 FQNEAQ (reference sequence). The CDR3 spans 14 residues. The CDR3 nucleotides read TGTGCCAGCAGCCCGAAAGGGCGGGCCTACGAGCAGTACTTC. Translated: CASSPKGRAYEQYF.

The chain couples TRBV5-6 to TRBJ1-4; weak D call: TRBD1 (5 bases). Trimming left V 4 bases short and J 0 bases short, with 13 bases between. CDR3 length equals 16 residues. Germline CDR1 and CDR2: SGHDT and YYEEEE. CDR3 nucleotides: TGTGCCAGCAGCCTGGGACGGCTTGCAACTAATGAAAAACTGTTTTTT. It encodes CASSLGRLATNEKLFF. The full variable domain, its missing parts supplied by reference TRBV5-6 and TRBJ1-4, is DAGVTQSPTHLIKTRGQQVTLRCSPKSGHDTVSWYQQALGQGPQFIFQYYEEEERQRGNFPDRFSGHQFPNYSSELNVNALLLGDSALYLCASSLGRLATNEKLFFGSGTQLSVL.

Written as DNA, the CDR3 is TGTGCCATCAGTGGGGACCGGACAGGGGAAGCTTTCTTT. Its protein product is CAISGDRTGEAFF. The chain employs TRBV10-3 and TRBJ1-1; 8 bases map to TRBD1. This CDR3 is built from 13 residues. V dropped 4 bases and J dropped 8; count of bases not matched to a gene: 6. CDR1 is ENHRY, CDR2 SYGVKD, per germline.

The CDR3 bases are TGCGCCAGCAGCTTGAGTCGATCCTATAATTCACCCCTCCACTTT. Translated: CASSLSRSYNSPLHF. The V gene is TRBV5-1, the J gene TRBJ1-6; D is uncertain. The V gene lost 1 base and the J gene lost 1 base, with 6 bases spanning the gap. The CDR3 runs 15 residues. From germline, CDR1 is SGHRS and CDR2 YFSETQ. Together with reference TRBV5-1 and TRBJ1-6, the CDR3 gives the full variable domain: KAGVTQTPRYLIKTRGQQVTLSCSPISGHRSVSWYQQTPGQGLQFLFEYFSETQRNKGNFPGRFSGRQFSNSRSEMNVSTLELGDSALYLCASSLSRSYNSPLHFGNGTRLTVT.

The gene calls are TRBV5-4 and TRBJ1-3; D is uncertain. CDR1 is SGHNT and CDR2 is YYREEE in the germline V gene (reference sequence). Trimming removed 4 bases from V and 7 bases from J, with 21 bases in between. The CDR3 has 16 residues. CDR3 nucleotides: TGTGCCAGCAGCGAGGATCAGGACCTGATGACGAACACCATATATTTT. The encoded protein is CASSEDQDLMTNTIYF.

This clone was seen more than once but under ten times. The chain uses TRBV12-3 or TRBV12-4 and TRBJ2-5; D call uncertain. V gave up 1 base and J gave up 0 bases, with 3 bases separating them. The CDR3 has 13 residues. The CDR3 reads CASSLGYQETQYF. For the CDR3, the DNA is TGTGCCAGCAGTTTAGGGTACCAAGAGACCCAGTACTTC.